This T cell receptor beta chain was sequenced for a study of blood T cell dynamics during melanoma immunotherapy (dated by TCRdb to 2018 to 2020). Regarding the research as a whole: Patients had metastatic melanoma and received first-line pembrolizumab or nivolumab plus ipilimumab as standard of care in the United Kingdom. To find early correlates of response, the study profiled the peripheral T cell receptor repertoires of patients with metastatic melanoma both before and after one cycle of checkpoint inhibitor therapy. Consecutive patients formed a training cohort, and a further independent group of patients from the same centre was pooled into an external validation set.

The time point label, as the study defines it: pre-treatment baseline. Blood samples were taken before treatment (T0) and at week 3 (W3), following the first cycle of checkpoint blockade. Except for a couple of patients with rapid clinical progression, response was assessed 12 weeks after the first infusion by RECIST 1.1; disease control meant complete response, partial response or stable disease. Any patient who had received prior systemic cancer treatment, was on concomitant immunosuppressant therapy or had synchronous other active malignancies was excluded. TCR beta was sequenced in both bulk PBMC and plasma cell-free DNA in order to track circulating cells as well as T cell turnover. PBMC were isolated from blood with Lymphoprep and SepMate tubes, followed by red cell lysis. QIAamp DNA Blood Mini kits were used to extract DNA from PBMC and from sorted T cell subsets. General findings and caveats noted by the study authors: Unlike progressors, patients who went on to achieve disease control showed a bifurcated reorganization of the PBMC repertoire at W3, with either increased clonality or increased diversity. The relatively small sample size was recognized as a factor that could limit how well the results generalize. Whether the T cell clones driving repertoire changes were melanoma-specific or reflected general immune activation could not be determined in the study.

For every bulk PBMC sample, a fixed 350 ng of DNA was loaded. The immunoSEQ TCRb Assay kit was used according to manufacturer instructions to amplify TCR beta CDR3 sequences from genomic DNA. The KAPA Library Quantification Kit for Illumina platforms was used to quantify the pooled libraries by qPCR. Pooled libraries were sequenced on an Illumina NextSeq 500, clustered at about 0.55-1.2 pM. The study's processing was this. The TCR data were analyzed using immunoSEQ ANALYZER and the R LymphoSeq package. A rearrangement efficiency score was calculated as productive divided by the sum of productive and non-productive CDR3 sequences. Clonality was measured with the Gini coefficient and diversity with the Renyi index at alpha=1, and both measures were compared pairwise between timepoints within each patient. In LymphoSeq, clonal relatedness was computed using an edit distance of 3, and repertoire similarity was computed using the Bhattacharyya coefficient. To classify response, a linear discriminant analysis based on week-3 changes in clonality and diversity was built with the R MASS and caret packages. TCRdb provides this immuneACCESS table in a form limited to in-frame rearrangements. Some clones are lacking; in checked studies, under half of them reflect an unresolved V gene, and why the rest are absent is not known. Clone size and V and J calls were adopted from that table, with D and trimming inferred from the DNA. In this sample the table shows tens of thousands of clones, roughly 86% of which occur a single time. The top ten clones comprise roughly 1.2% of the sample.

As for this clone: Its antigen has not been determined. Base qualities are not at hand, and no much larger clone is one base apart.

Sample: blood, taken from a patient treated with checkpoint blockade. This TCR came from a human donor with melanoma.

The nucleotide sequence reads as follows: TGTGCCAGCAGCAAAGCGGCCAGGCCGGGCTACGAGCAGTACTTC. Its translation is CASSKAARPGYEQYF. The rearranged segments are TRBV21-1 and TRBJ2-7. TRBV21-1 is termed a pseudogene. From cysteine to phenylalanine, the CDR3 is 15 amino acids long. Only the CDR3 region is kept as DNA, spanning 45 bases read in frame from base 1.